These 17 T cell receptor beta chains originate from one sample sequenced in a study of Graves' ophthalmopathy and Graves' hyperthyroidism. Scientists amplified the TCR beta CDR3 regions from RNA transcripts. In the first round, RT-PCR was carried out with HTBI primers, and a multiplex PCR formed the second round. TCRdb recomputed calls from the multiplex PCR reads with MiXCR, one row per CDR3 protein. Of about 420,000 distinct CDR3 sequences in the sample, around 20% were seen once. Source material: peripheral blood. These receptors all stem from a woman younger than 30 with stable Graves' hyperthyroidism.

As concerns this clonotype: This may be a read error: a much more frequent sequence differs by one nucleotide. The rearrangement uses TRBV7-3 and TRBJ2-2; TRBD1 is a possible D gene (7 bases). The CDR3 consists of 16 residues. Germline CDR1 SGHTA, CDR2 FQGTGA. The CDR3 nucleotides are TGTGCCAGCAGCCAGACGACAGGGATAAGCACCGGGGGGCTGTTTTTT. It is translated as CASSQTTGISTGGLFF.

This clonotype was recorded many times. V usage is TRBV30 and J usage is TRBJ1-1; D remains unclear. V shed 7 bases and J shed 5 bases, with 11 bases lying between them. Looked up from germline, CDR1 is GTSNPN and CDR2 is SVGIG (reference sequence). This CDR3 is built from 11 residues. The CDR3 here is CAFSDLTEAFF. The CDR3 nucleotides read TGTGCCTTCTCAGACTTAACTGAAGCTTTCTTT. Looking up the rest from reference TRBV30 and TRBJ1-1 gives the full variable domain: SQTIHQWPATLVQPVGSPLSLECTVEGTSNPNLYWYRQAAGRGLQLLFYSVGIGQISSEVPQNLSASRPQDRQFILSSKKLLLSDSGFYLCAFSDLTEAFFGQGTRLTVV.

In this sample, this clonotype turned up a few times. The rearrangement joins TRBV12-3 or TRBV12-4 to TRBJ2-6, with D possibly called TRBD1 or TRBD2 (5 bases each). The CDR3 sequence is 15 residues long. The V end was cut by 7 bases, the J end by 1 base, with 11 bases between. The CDR3, as DNA: TGTGCCAGCACCCATGGGACGTCTGGGGCCAACGTCCTGACTTTC. Amino acids: CASTHGTSGANVLTF.

This clonotype occurred many times. V gene TRBV6-5 combines with J gene TRBJ1-5, with D perhaps TRBD1 (5 bases). Germline values: CDR1 MNHEY, CDR2 SVGAGI. CDR3 length: 18 amino acids. Deletions cut 8 bases from V and 1 base from J, with 24 bases between. The CDR3 sequence is CASHYSQRQGRSNQPQHF. For the CDR3, the DNA is TGTGCCAGCCATTATTCTCAAAGGCAGGGCCGGAGCAATCAGCCCCAGCATTTT.

This clonotype was seen many times. J is TRBJ1-5 and V is TRBV15, with D hard to call. The CDR3 sequence is 13 residues long. Between the trimmed V and J ends, which lost 4 bases and 6 bases, there was a span of 10 bases. The germline V gene has CDR1 LNHNV and CDR2 YYDKDF (reference sequence). CDR3 sequence reads: CATSTDDSQPQHF. The CDR3, as DNA: TGTGCCACCAGCACAGATGATTCTCAGCCCCAGCATTTT.

The V call is TRBV30, the J call TRBJ2-4; D remains ambiguous. This CDR3 has 12 amino acids. V dropped 1 base and J dropped 6 bases, with 7 bases sitting between them. Germline loops: CDR1 GTSNPN, CDR2 SVGIG (reference sequence). The CDR3, as DNA: TGTGCCTGGAGTGGGTCCAGAAACATTCAGTACTTC. Translated: CAWSGSRNIQYF.

The chain uses TRBV29-1 and TRBJ1-2; D remains ambiguous. This CDR3 has 11 amino acids. Trimming took off 7 bases at V and 3 bases at J, with 9 bases between the two ends. Germline CDR1 and CDR2: SQVTM and ANQGSEA. Here the CDR3 reads CSAWSYYGYTF. The CDR3 region has the DNA TGCAGCGCGTGGTCGTACTATGGCTACACCTTC.

This clonotype was recorded at least ten times. This CDR3 fails to terminate in the conserved phenylalanine or tryptophan, so it likely reflects a read error. The CDR3 bases are TGTGCCAGCAGTGGGTGGGGGACTTCGAATGGCTACACCTCC. The encoded protein is CASSGWGTSNGYTS. The chain employs TRBV6-1 and TRBJ1-2; possibly TRBD1 for D (5 bases). The CDR3 covers 14 residues. Looked up from germline, CDR1 is MNHNS and CDR2 is SASEGT. The V and J ends lost 4 bases and 6 bases respectively, with 15 bases between them.

This clonotype was picked up many times. V gene TRBV9 combines with J gene TRBJ1-5; a possible D gene is TRBD1 (6 bases). Looked up from germline, CDR1 is SGDLS and CDR2 is YYNGEE. The CDR3 contains 15 residues. V was trimmed by 0 bases and J by 4 bases, leaving 11 bases between them. CDR3 nucleotide sequence: TGTGCCAGCAGCGTAGGAGGGGGGCTTAATCAGCCCCAGCATTTT. Its translation: CASSVGGGLNQPQHF. The variable domain in full, with the rest retrieved from reference TRBV9 and TRBJ1-5, is DSGVTQTPKHLITATGQRVTLRCSPRSGDLSVYWYQQSLDQGLQFLIQYYNGEERAKGNILERFSAQQFPDLHSELNLSSLELGDSALYFCASSVGGGLNQPQHFGDGTRLSIL.

This clonotype showed up just a few times. J is TRBJ1-3 and V is TRBV11-2; 7 nucleotides line up with TRBD1. The CDR3 runs 15 residues. Germline-derived CDR1 and CDR2 are SGHAT and FQNNGV. J lost 3 bases, V lost 4 bases, and 6 bases had no gene match. The CDR3 coding sequence is TGTGCCAGCAGCTGGGGTACAGGGGTTGGAAACACCATATATTTT. As protein: CASSWGTGVGNTIYF.

This clonotype was counted between two and nine times. CDR3 sequence: CASSPPRGDGAYTEAFF. Here the CDR3 DNA reads TGTGCCAGCAGCCCCCCTCGGGGGGATGGTGCTTACACTGAAGCTTTCTTT. The chain joins TRBV13 to TRBJ1-1, with D possibly being TRBD1 (5 bases). CDR1 and CDR2 (germline): PRHDT, FYEKMQ (reference sequence). The V gene lost 5 bases and the J gene lost 3 bases, with 22 bases spanning the gap. The CDR3 runs to 17 residues. Full variable domain (outside the CDR3, taken from reference TRBV13 and TRBJ1-1): AAGVIQSPRHLIKEKRETATLKCYPIPRHDTVYWYQQGPGQDPQFLISFYEKMQSDKGSIPDRFSAQQFSDYHSELNMSSLELGDSALYFCASSPPRGDGAYTEAFFGQGTRLTVV.

This clonotype was recorded many times. The chain uses TRBV20-1 and TRBJ1-3, with 7 bases lining up with TRBD1. The CDR3 length is 16 residues. The germline gives CDR1 DFQATT, CDR2 SNEGSKA (reference sequence). The V gene end was trimmed by 6 bases and the J gene end by 1 base; junction bases not matched to a gene: 12. Written as DNA, the CDR3 is TGCAGTGCCAGAATGACAGGGTTGGTTTCTGGAAACACCATATATTTT. This encodes CSARMTGLVSGNTIYF.

This clonotype was seen repeatedly, ten times or more. The chain has TRBV25-1 and TRBJ1-2; a possible D gene is TRBD1 (6 bases). The CDR3 extends over 15 amino acids. The germline V gene has CDR1 MGHDK and CDR2 SYGVNS. The V end lost 4 bases, the J end lost 4 bases, and 16 bases lay between the germline ends. The CDR3 DNA follows: TGTGCCAGCAGTGCCTACCCGGGGGGCACCTATGGCTACACCTTC. It is translated as CASSAYPGGTYGYTF.

The rearrangement uses TRBV2 and TRBJ1-1, with a tentative D call TRBD1 (6 bases). Germline V lookup: CDR1 SNHLY, CDR2 FYNNEI. This CDR3 is 14 amino acids long. V was cut by 6 bases and J by 6 bases, with 17 bases left in between. CDR3 region: CASRADSKYAEAFF. The CDR3 bases are TGTGCCAGCAGGGCGGACAGTAAGTACGCTGAAGCTTTCTTT.

In this sample, this clonotype turned up many times. The chain carries TRBV5-1 and TRBJ2-7; possibly TRBD1 for D (5 bases). Per the germline V gene, CDR1 is SGHRS and CDR2 is YFSETQ. The germline V and J ends were trimmed by 7 bases and 1 base, with 15 bases remaining between them. The CDR3 totals 14 residues. This CDR3 is CASSVGALSYEQYF. CDR3 nucleotide sequence: TGCGCCAGCTCCGTTGGGGCACTTTCCTACGAGCAGTACTTC.

This rearrangement joins TRBV13 to TRBJ2-5; possible D gene TRBD2, 5 bases. With 5 bases removed from V and 2 bases from J, the gap between germline ends came to 12 bases. The CDR3 loop spans 14 amino acids. The germline gives CDR1 PRHDT, CDR2 FYEKMQ (reference sequence). Here the CDR3 reads CASSLSLGQETQYF. For the CDR3, the DNA is TGTGCCAGCAGCCTCTCACTAGGACAAGAGACCCAGTACTTC.

Ten or more counts support this clonotype. The rearrangement uses TRBV4-1 and TRBJ2-7; D is perhaps TRBD2 (5 bases). CDR1 and CDR2 from the germline V gene are MGHRA and YSYEKL. V shed 5 bases and J shed 1 base, with 12 bases lying between them. CDR3 length: 14 amino acids. The CDR3 is CASSTREGSYEQYF. DNA for the CDR3: TGCGCCAGCAGCACTCGGGAAGGGTCCTACGAGCAGTACTTC.